This TCR beta chain was captured by sequencing in a study of identical twins. A single record per CDR3 protein comes from TCRdb applying MiXCR to the 5' RACE reads. The table includes 200,000 to 250,000 distinct CDR3 sequences, roughly 7% detected once. This clonotype has ten or more counts. Its antigen is still unknown. Germline-derived CDR1 and CDR2 are DFQATT and SNEGSKA (reference sequence). The length of the CDR3 is 15 residues. V was shortened by 1 base and J by 3 bases, with 13 bases between the two germline ends. Study outcomes and limitations: Modelling approaches yielded underestimates of out-of-frame TCR alpha sharing between monozygotic twins.

In addition, the sample was reused for a study of yellow fever vaccine responses in identical twins.

This receptor was obtained from a woman between 18 and 29 years old in good health. The chain links TRBV20-1 to TRBJ2-1; a weak D match, TRBD2 (5 bases). Sequencing input: memory (CD45RO+) T cells sorted from blood. CDR3 DNA sequence: TGCAGTGCTAGAGGGTCCGGGAACAACTACAATGAGCAGTTCTTC. Residues: CSARGSGNNYNEQFF.